Listed here are 20 T cell receptor beta chains from one sample, sequenced in a study of human T cells and chemical hapten exposure. Stated time point: healthy volunteer bleed at 2 weeks. Researchers extracted total RNA from unfractionated whole blood. TCRdb analysed the RACE reads with MiXCR anew, one entry per CDR3 protein. The data show roughly 100,000 distinct CDR3 sequences, with around 8.8% seen just once and approximately 2.9% held by the top ten. The sample was whole blood. All receptors come from a female donor in good health. Some clones in this sample may be carry-over from other donors' samples.

In this sample, this clonotype turned up many times. The CDR3: CSARDRDILNQPQHF. The DNA of the CDR3 is TGCAGTGCTAGAGACCGGGACATCCTCAATCAGCCCCAGCATTTT. The chain uses TRBV20-1 and TRBJ1-5, with D tentatively TRBD1 (6 bases). Germline values: CDR1 DFQATT, CDR2 SNEGSKA (reference sequence). V was trimmed by 0 bases and J by 3 bases, leaving 12 bases between them. The CDR3 is made up of 15 amino acids.

The V gene is TRBV20-1, the J gene TRBJ1-1; 7 nucleotides line up with TRBD1. Germline loops: CDR1 DFQATT, CDR2 SNEGSKA (reference sequence). V dropped 3 bases and J dropped 3; count of bases not matched to a gene: 13. CDR3 length: 16 residues. CDR3 nucleotide sequence: TGCAGTGCTAGTACGCAACAGGGGCGTAGGGACACTGAAGCTTTCTTT. This translates into CSASTQQGRRDTEAFF.

This chain links TRBV6-6 with TRBJ1-5, with TRBD1 matching 7 bases. This CDR3 has 13 residues. CDR1 is MNHNY, CDR2 SVGAGI, per germline (reference sequence). With 8 bases clipped from V and 9 bases from J, the junction kept 10 bases outside the gene matches. The CDR3 spells CASSSPGGGPQHF. The CDR3 DNA sequence: TGTGCCAGCTCCAGCCCAGGGGGGGGGCCCCAGCATTTT.

Only a few counts were recorded for this clonotype. The chain carries TRBV5-4 and TRBJ1-1; tentative D call: TRBD1 (6 bases). V was clipped by 4 bases and J by 8 bases, with 12 bases between them. The CDR3 loop spans 12 amino acids. CDR1 SGHNT and CDR2 YYREEE come from the germline V gene (reference sequence). CDR3 in amino acids: CASSLLDREAFF. CDR3 nucleotides: TGTGCCAGCAGCCTCCTTGACAGGGAAGCTTTCTTT. The full variable domain, with the rest looked up from reference TRBV5-4 and TRBJ1-1, is ETGVTQSPTHLIKTRGQQVTLRCSSQSGHNTVSWYQQALGQGPQFIFQYYREEENGRGNFPPRFSGLQFPNYSSELNVNALELDDSALYLCASSLLDREAFFGQGTRLTVV.

This clonotype turned up a few times. The V call is TRBV10-3, the J call TRBJ2-7; TRBD1 matches at 7 bases. Losses at the gene ends were 5 bases for V and 4 bases for J; bases not matched to a gene: 8. This CDR3 is 14 amino acids long. CDR1 ENHRY and CDR2 SYGVKD come from the germline V gene. CDR3 amino acids: CAISIAGGGYEQYF. DNA for the CDR3: TGTGCCATCAGTATTGCAGGGGGTGGTTACGAGCAGTACTTC.

The chain combines TRBV11-1 with TRBJ2-2; possibly TRBD1 for D (6 bases). Trimming took off 1 base at V and 6 bases at J, with 6 bases between the two ends. Looked up from germline, CDR1 is SGHAT and CDR2 is FQDESV (reference sequence). CDR3 size: 13 residues. CDR3 amino acids: CASSLGGPGELFF. As DNA, the CDR3 is TGTGCCAGCAGCTTAGGGGGGCCCGGGGAGCTGTTTTTT. Using reference TRBV11-1 and TRBJ2-2 for the parts outside the CDR3, the full variable domain is EAEVAQSPRYKITEKSQAVAFWCDPISGHATLYWYRQILGQGPELLVQFQDESVVDDSQLPKDRFSAERLKGVDSTLKIQPAELGDSAMYLCASSLGGPGELFFGEGSRLTVL.

The chain employs TRBV3-1 and TRBJ1-5; D is uncertain. CDR1 and CDR2 (germline): LGHDT, YNNKEL (reference sequence). Trimming stripped 0 bases from V and 4 bases from J, with 16 bases between. The length of the CDR3 is 17 residues. The CDR3 is CASSQDLIGQLNQPQHF. Written as DNA, the CDR3 is TGTGCCAGCAGCCAAGATCTTATAGGGCAGCTAAATCAGCCCCAGCATTTT.

This clonotype was counted ten times or more. This rearrangement joins TRBV7-2 to TRBJ2-3; D ambiguous. Between the trimmed V and J ends, which lost 5 bases and 0 bases, there was a span of 6 bases. This CDR3 region has 13 residues. The germline gives CDR1 SGHTA, CDR2 FQGNSA. The CDR3 bases are TGTGCCAGCAGCAAGATAAGCACAGATACGCAGTATTTT. The encoded protein is CASSKISTDTQYF.

V usage is TRBV5-1 and J usage is TRBJ2-2, with D perhaps matching TRBD1 (6 bases). This CDR3 has 15 amino acids. Germline V gene sequence: CDR1 SGHRS, CDR2 YFSETQ. V was clipped by 0 bases and J by 3 bases, with 9 bases between them. CDR3 DNA sequence: TGCGCCAGCAGCTTGGGGGGGCCTTACACCGGGGAGCTGTTTTTT. It yields the protein CASSLGGPYTGELFF.

This clonotype has a handful of counts. The V call is TRBV9, the J call TRBJ1-5; D is perhaps TRBD1 (6 bases). The V end lost 0 bases, the J end lost 5 bases, and 12 bases lay between the germline ends. CDR1 and CDR2 from the germline V gene are SGDLS and YYNGEE. The CDR3 is 15 amino acids. CDR3 coding DNA: TGTGCCAGCAGCGTAGATTACAGGGCCCATCAGCCCCAGCATTTT. Encoded protein: CASSVDYRAHQPQHF. Supplemented by reference TRBV9 and TRBJ1-5, the full variable domain reads DSGVTQTPKHLITATGQRVTLRCSPRSGDLSVYWYQQSLDQGLQFLIQYYNGEERAKGNILERFSAQQFPDLHSELNLSSLELGDSALYFCASSVDYRAHQPQHFGDGTRLSIL.

This clonotype was counted at least ten times. The V call is TRBV20-1, the J call TRBJ2-2; 10 bases align to TRBD2. CDR1 and CDR2 from the germline V gene are DFQATT and SNEGSKA (reference sequence). V lost 0 bases to trimming and J lost 7 bases; unmatched junction nucleotides: 11. This CDR3 is 17 amino acids long. The CDR3: CSARDLSGRAHSGELFF. The CDR3 nucleotides read TGCAGTGCTAGAGATCTCAGCGGGAGGGCTCATAGCGGGGAGCTGTTTTTT.

This clonotype was seen many times. The rearrangement joins TRBV7-2 to TRBJ2-7; the D gene is possibly TRBD2 (6 bases). Germline V lookup: CDR1 SGHTA, CDR2 FQGNSA. The V end lost 6 bases, the J end lost 6 bases, and 15 bases lay between the germline ends. This CDR3 region has 13 residues. DNA for the CDR3: TGTGCCAGCAGACTAATGGAGGGCCTCGAGCAGTACTTC. Translation gives CASRLMEGLEQYF. Filled out from reference TRBV7-2 and TRBJ2-7, the complete variable domain reads GAGVSQSPSNKVTEKGKDVELRCDPISGHTALYWYRQSLGQGLEFLIYFQGNSAPDKSGLPSDRFSAERTGGSVSTLTIQRTQQEDSAVYLCASRLMEGLEQYFGPGTRLTVT.

This clonotype was observed at least ten times. The CDR3 region is CASSLIRGYPPNYGYTF. For the CDR3, the DNA is TGTGCCAGCAGTTTAATCAGGGGGTACCCTCCTAACTATGGCTACACCTTC. The genes are TRBV12-3 or TRBV12-4 and TRBJ1-2, with TRBD1 identical over 7 bases. J gave up 0 bases and V 2 bases, and 9 bases lay outside the gene matches. The CDR3 is 17 residues long.

This clonotype was counted a few times. The chain carries TRBV28 and TRBJ2-2; D unresolved. V was trimmed by 7 bases and J by 4 bases, leaving 7 bases between them. Germline CDR1 reads MDHEN; CDR2 reads SYDVKM. The length of the CDR3 is 12 residues. The CDR3 DNA follows: TGTGCCAGCACCGACCCCACCGGGGAGCTGTTTTTT. This gives the protein CASTDPTGELFF.

This clonotype appeared a few times. The chain joins TRBV28 to TRBJ1-5, with 11 bases aligning to TRBD1. The CDR3 runs 14 residues. Germline V gene lookup returns CDR1 MDHEN and CDR2 SYDVKM. V lost 6 bases, J lost 9 bases, and 7 bases stayed unmatched. CDR3 amino acids: CASRAGTGGGPQHF. The CDR3 DNA reads as TGTGCCAGCAGGGCCGGGACAGGGGGAGGGCCCCAGCATTTT.

This clonotype was counted once. The chain has TRBV7-6 and TRBJ1-1, with D tentatively TRBD1 (5 bases). CDR3 length: 15 amino acids. Germline loops: CDR1 SGHVS, CDR2 FNYEAQ. The V gene lost 1 base and the J gene lost 4 bases, with 13 bases spanning the gap. The CDR3 region is CASSLVKRGSTEAFF. In DNA form, the CDR3 reads TGTGCCAGCAGCTTAGTAAAGAGGGGAAGCACTGAAGCTTTCTTT.

This clonotype has a handful of counts. The J gene is TRBJ2-5, the V gene TRBV28; D not certain. This CDR3 has 13 amino acids. Germline-derived CDR1 and CDR2 are MDHEN and SYDVKM. Trimming shortened V by 7 bases and J by 3 bases, and 12 bases separated the two germline ends. The CDR3 region is CASKKPREETQYF. CDR3 DNA: TGTGCCAGCAAAAAACCCCGAGAAGAGACCCAGTACTTC.

Only a few counts were recorded for this clonotype. The V call is TRBV28, the J call TRBJ2-1, with D hard to call. The CDR3 sequence is 16 residues long. The V gene lost 2 bases and the J gene lost 4 bases, with 15 bases spanning the gap. Germline lookup yields CDR1 MDHEN and CDR2 SYDVKM. The CDR3 DNA sequence: TGTGCCAGCAGTTTAGCCGGTAACGATCCTTACAATGAGCAGTTCTTC. Translated: CASSLAGNDPYNEQFF.

This clonotype came up a few times. The rearrangement links TRBV24-1 to TRBJ2-2; D is ambiguous. Trimming pared 7 bases from V and 1 base from J, leaving 15 bases between. Germline loops: CDR1 KGHDR, CDR2 SFDVKD. CDR3 length: 16 amino acids. In DNA form, the CDR3 reads TGTGCCACCAGAGCTCGAAACCCCAAGAACACCGGGGAGCTGTTTTTT. Amino acids: CATRARNPKNTGELFF.

This clonotype was seen ten or more times. The chain employs TRBV28 and TRBJ2-7, with D tentatively TRBD1 or TRBD2 (5 bases each). CDR3 length equals 14 residues. The germline V and J ends were trimmed by 3 bases and 6 bases, with 15 bases remaining between them. The V gene's germline CDR1 is MDHEN and CDR2 SYDVKM. In nucleotides, the CDR3 is TGTGCCAGCAGTTTGGGGACGTTCGAGGCCGAGCAGTACTTC. Its translation is CASSLGTFEAEQYF. Drawing the rest from reference TRBV28 and TRBJ2-7, the complete variable domain is DVKVTQSSRYLVKRTGEKVFLECVQDMDHENMFWYRQDPGLGLRLIYFSYDVKMKEKGDIPEGYSVSREKKERFSLILESASTNQTSMYLCASSLGTFEAEQYFGPGTRLTVT.